Presented here are 27 T cell receptor beta chains from one specimen sequenced in a study of cytomegalovirus exposure and HLA in healthy donors. Clones were read by immunoSEQ multiplex PCR, and TCRdb kept only the in-frame ones, dropping some. The sample carries nearly 80,000 clones, roughly 93% recorded once. The sample was PBMCs. These receptors originate from a woman between 25 and 40 years old in good health and CMV-seronegative.

J is TRBJ2-5 and V is TRBV4-1; D gene ambiguous. CDR1 and CDR2 (germline): MGHRA, YSYEKL. This CDR3 is 16 amino acids long. V was trimmed by 0 bases and J by 2 bases, leaving 13 bases between them. The chain's CDR3 is CASSQELWAVQETQYF. For the CDR3, the DNA is TGCGCCAGCAGCCAAGAATTATGGGCAGTACAAGAGACCCAGTACTTC.

This clone was observed a few times. The rearrangement links TRBV10-1 to TRBJ2-3; 8 bases align to TRBD2. With 8 bases clipped from V and 6 bases from J, the junction kept 7 bases outside the gene matches. Germline V gene sequence: CDR1 WNHNN, CDR2 SYGVQD (reference sequence). CDR3 size: 13 residues. CDR3 nucleotides: TGCGCCAGCCGTAGCGGGATGGTGGATACGCAGTATTTT. Amino acid sequence: CASRSGMVDTQYF.

This chain joins TRBV5-1 and TRBJ2-2; 8 bases line up with TRBD1. Germline V gene data show CDR1 as SGHRS and CDR2 as YFSETQ. CDR3 size: 14 residues. V was clipped by 2 bases and J by 6 bases; unmatched bases: 3. CDR3 residues: CASSFRQGPGELFF. DNA for the CDR3: TGCGCCAGCAGCTTCCGACAGGGGCCCGGGGAGCTGTTTTTT. The complete variable domain, with remaining parts taken from reference TRBV5-1 and TRBJ2-2, reads KAGVTQTPRYLIKTRGQQVTLSCSPISGHRSVSWYQQTPGQGLQFLFEYFSETQRNKGNFPGRFSGRQFSNSRSEMNVSTLELGDSALYLCASSFRQGPGELFFGEGSRLTVL.

CDR3 sequence (DNA): TGTGCCAGTACTCCCGGAGGGGGCGCGATTAGCGTTAAAGCTTTCTTT. Its protein product is CASTPGGGAISVKAFF. The V call is TRBV19, the J call TRBJ1-1, with TRBD1 matching 7 bases. With 7 bases clipped from V and 9 bases from J, the junction kept 20 bases outside the gene matches. The CDR3 runs to 16 residues. Germline values: CDR1 LNHDA, CDR2 SQIVND (reference sequence).

This sequence joins TRBV5-5 and TRBJ1-2; D perhaps matches TRBD1 (6 bases). Trimming left V 4 bases short and J 1 base short, with 14 bases between. Germline loops: CDR1 SGHKS, CDR2 YYEKEE (reference sequence). The length of the CDR3 is 15 residues. Written as DNA, the CDR3 is TGTGCCAGCAGCGTTGGACAGCTGAATAACTATGGCTACACCTTC. Its translation is CASSVGQLNNYGYTF.

This rearrangement joins TRBV7-2 to TRBJ1-1, with a possible D match to TRBD1 (5 bases). This CDR3 has 19 amino acids. The V gene's germline CDR1 is SGHTA and CDR2 FQGNSA. Deletions cut 5 bases from V and 1 base from J, with 26 bases between. This chain's CDR3 is CASSPGRRIGVGRNTEAFF. The DNA for the CDR3 is TGTGCCAGCAGCCCCGGTCGTAGGATCGGTGTGGGGCGGAACACTGAAGCTTTCTTT.

A word on this clone: The germline gene is not matched at one end of the junction; a read error may be the cause. The V gene is TRBV9, the J gene TRBJ2-1, with D maybe TRBD2 (6 bases). This CDR3 is built from 13 residues. Germline CDR1 SGDLS, CDR2 YYNGEE. This chain's CDR3 is CASRVGQRAEQFF. In DNA form, the CDR3 reads TGTGCCAGCAGAGTAGGCCAGCGGGCTGAGCAGTTCTTC. Full variable domain (rest looked up from reference TRBV9 and TRBJ2-1): DSGVTQTPKHLITATGQRVTLRCSPRSGDLSVYWYQQSLDQGLQFLIQYYNGEERAKGNILERFSAQQFPDLHSELNLSSLELGDSALYFCASRVGQRAEQFFGPGTRLTVL.

The rearrangement uses TRBV5-6 and TRBJ1-6; D is possibly TRBD1 (5 bases). Between the trimmed V and J ends, which lost 4 bases and 10 bases, there was a span of 12 bases. This CDR3 has 13 amino acids. Germline CDR1 is SGHDT and CDR2 is YYEEEE. For the CDR3, the DNA is TGTGCCAGCAGCATCAGGGAAGGCTCACCCCTCCACTTT. Protein sequence: CASSIREGSPLHF. Full variable domain (rest looked up from reference TRBV5-6 and TRBJ1-6): DAGVTQSPTHLIKTRGQQVTLRCSPKSGHDTVSWYQQALGQGPQFIFQYYEEEERQRGNFPDRFSGHQFPNYSSELNVNALLLGDSALYLCASSIREGSPLHFGNGTRLTVT.

The gene calls are TRBV5-6 and TRBJ2-7; TRBD1 might be the D (5 bases). Germline V gene data show CDR1 as SGHDT and CDR2 as YYEEEE. This CDR3 spans 14 amino acids. The V end was cut by 4 bases, the J end by 3 bases, with 14 bases between. The CDR3 region is CASSRAGQRYEQYF. The CDR3 DNA follows: TGTGCCAGCAGCAGGGCAGGGCAACGCTACGAGCAGTACTTC.

The sample holds a few counts of this clone. V is TRBV2 and J is TRBJ2-7, with TRBD2 matching over 11 bases. Germline CDR1 SNHLY, CDR2 FYNNEI. Losses at the gene ends were 2 bases for V and 3 bases for J; bases not matched to a gene: 3. The CDR3 loop spans 15 amino acids. CDR3 DNA sequence: TGTGCCAGCAGTGAAACTAGCGGGAGCAACTACGAGCAGTACTTC. Translated: CASSETSGSNYEQYF.

This clone appeared a single time. The chain combines TRBV30 with TRBJ1-1, with a weak D call TRBD1 (5 bases). V was cut by 1 base and J by 6 bases, with 9 bases left in between. Germline V lookup: CDR1 GTSNPN, CDR2 SVGIG (reference sequence). This CDR3 comprises 12 residues. CDR3 DNA sequence: TGTGCCTGGAGTGGGACACAACCTGAAGCTTTCTTT. It is translated as CAWSGTQPEAFF.

The chain links TRBV4-2 to TRBJ1-4, with D possibly being TRBD1 (6 bases). This CDR3 has 13 amino acids. Germline CDR1 reads LGHNA; CDR2 reads YNFKEQ. Trimming left V 2 bases short and J 8 bases short, with 9 bases between. DNA for the CDR3: TGTGCCAGCAGCCAACGACAGGCGGAAAAACTGTTTTTT. Encoded protein: CASSQRQAEKLFF.

This clone was picked up one time. The chain links TRBV6-5 to TRBJ1-1; D is ambiguous. From germline, CDR1 is MNHEY and CDR2 SVGAGI. This CDR3 comprises 15 residues. V gave up 8 bases and J gave up 5 bases, with 21 bases separating them. Here the CDR3 DNA reads TGTGCCAGCTACCCATTCGAGGGCGCGGGGACTGAAGCTTTCTTT. This encodes CASYPFEGAGTEAFF.

V is TRBV5-6 and J is TRBJ1-4, with 10 bases fitting TRBD1. CDR3 length: 16 amino acids. From germline, CDR1 is SGHDT and CDR2 YYEEEE. J was trimmed by 4 bases and V by 1 base; bases with no gene match: 4. The CDR3 DNA sequence: TGTGCCAGCAGCTTGCGGACAGGGGGACGTAATGAAAAACTGTTTTTT. Protein sequence: CASSLRTGGRNEKLFF.

The chain employs TRBV29-1 and TRBJ1-1, with TRBD1 as a possible D gene (6 bases). The CDR3 loop spans 13 amino acids. V was cut by 1 base and J by 5 bases, with 11 bases left in between. The germline CDR1 and CDR2 sequences are SQVTM and ANQGSEA. The CDR3 coding sequence is TGCAGCGTTGAAGCTAACCAGGGGACTGAAGCTTTCTTT. It specifies CSVEANQGTEAFF.

V gene TRBV5-5 combines with J gene TRBJ2-6; D gene ambiguous. The germline V gene encodes CDR1 SGHKS and CDR2 YYEKEE (reference sequence). The V gene lost 0 bases and the J gene lost 0 bases, with 4 bases spanning the gap. The CDR3 runs 15 residues. CDR3 residues: CASSLGYSGANVLTF. CDR3 in DNA: TGTGCCAGCAGCTTGGGTTACTCTGGGGCCAACGTCCTGACTTTC.

The V and J genes are TRBV11-2 and TRBJ2-7, with 7 bases fitting TRBD1. V lost 6 bases and J lost 0; bases outside the gene matches: 8. CDR3 length: 15 residues. The germline gives CDR1 SGHAT, CDR2 FQNNGV. The CDR3 nucleotides read TGTGCCAGCAGTTCGACAGGGATAACCTCCTACGAGCAGTACTTC. It translates to CASSSTGITSYEQYF.

The J gene is TRBJ1-3, the V gene TRBV4-1; 8 bases agree with TRBD1. V shed 1 base, J shed 0 bases, and the junction held 8 bases outside the gene matches. Germline V gene sequence: CDR1 MGHRA, CDR2 YSYEKL. The CDR3 is made up of 18 amino acids. The CDR3, as DNA: TGCGCCAGCAGCCAAGCCACAGGGGGTCCTTTCTCTGGAAACACCATATATTTT. It translates to CASSQATGGPFSGNTIYF.

The J gene is TRBJ1-2, the V gene TRBV18, with 8 bases fitting TRBD1. Germline CDR1 reads KGHSH; CDR2 reads LQKENI. The CDR3 is 15 amino acids. V trimming: 5 bases; J trimming: 3 bases; junction bases outside the gene matches: 8. The DNA of the CDR3 is TGTGCCAGCTCAACGGACAGGGATAAGTACTATGGCTACACCTTC. As protein: CASSTDRDKYYGYTF.

This chain joins TRBV10-3 and TRBJ1-1; D is possibly TRBD1 (6 bases). The V gene's germline CDR1 is ENHRY and CDR2 SYGVKD. Trimming took off 3 bases at V and 5 bases at J, with 19 bases between the two ends. The CDR3 consists of 16 residues. Here the CDR3 reads CAISDPQTGARTEAFF. CDR3 nucleotide sequence: TGTGCCATCAGTGACCCTCAGACAGGAGCGAGAACTGAAGCTTTCTTT.

The rearrangement joins TRBV28 to TRBJ2-5, with 9 bases that match TRBD2. With the DNA end fitting TRBJ2-7 better, the J assignment may be wrong. CDR3 size: 17 residues. CDR1 is MDHEN, CDR2 SYDVKM, per germline. CDR3 amino acids: CASRNSPGAGGPLEQYF. The CDR3 DNA follows: TGTGCCAGCAGAAACTCCCCAGGGGCGGGGGGGCCACTCGAGCAGTACTTC.

The chain links TRBV15 to TRBJ2-7, with a possible D match to TRBD2 (5 bases). There are 14 residues in the CDR3. Germline V lookup: CDR1 LNHNV, CDR2 YYDKDF (reference sequence). V shed 0 bases and J shed 6 bases, with 12 bases lying between them. This CDR3 is CATSRDPDRGEQYF. The CDR3 DNA sequence: TGTGCCACCAGCAGAGATCCGGACCGGGGCGAGCAGTACTTC.

This rearrangement joins TRBV5-1 to TRBJ2-2, with a weak D call TRBD1 (5 bases). Trimming left V 0 bases short and J 0 bases short, with 9 bases between. The CDR3 is 16 residues long. Germline V gene data show CDR1 as SGHRS and CDR2 as YFSETQ. CDR3 DNA sequence: TGCGCCAGCAGCTTGGAAGGGGCCGCGAACACCGGGGAGCTGTTTTTT. This translates into CASSLEGAANTGELFF. Full variable domain (remainder filled in from reference TRBV5-1 and TRBJ2-2): KAGVTQTPRYLIKTRGQQVTLSCSPISGHRSVSWYQQTPGQGLQFLFEYFSETQRNKGNFPGRFSGRQFSNSRSEMNVSTLELGDSALYLCASSLEGAANTGELFFGEGSRLTVL.

This clone appeared a single time. The chain combines TRBV19 with TRBJ1-5, with 7 bases aligning to TRBD1. CDR3 size: 15 residues. The germline CDR1 and CDR2 sequences are LNHDA and SQIVND (reference sequence). V was pared by 8 bases and J by 3 bases, with 10 bases of the junction left unmatched. Here the CDR3 reads CASQRQGDPNQPQHF. The CDR3 region has the DNA TGTGCCAGTCAGAGACAGGGAGACCCCAATCAGCCCCAGCATTTT.

The genes are TRBV9 and TRBJ2-7; 12 nucleotides line up with TRBD2. J was trimmed by 4 bases and V by 4 bases; bases with no gene match: 18. Germline assignment: CDR1 SGDLS and CDR2 YYNGEE. This CDR3 has 19 amino acids. The CDR3 loop is CASSPLRTGLAGGKYEQYF. CDR3 in DNA: TGTGCCAGCAGCCCCCTCAGAACTGGGCTAGCGGGGGGGAAGTACGAGCAGTACTTC.

The chain is built from TRBV28 and TRBJ1-2, with 7 bases lining up with TRBD1. The length of the CDR3 is 13 residues. V shed 6 bases and J 4 bases; nucleotides not matched to a gene: 5. Germline assignment: CDR1 MDHEN and CDR2 SYDVKM. For the CDR3, the DNA is TGTGCCAGCAGAAGACAGGGAGCCTATGGCTACACCTTC. This gives the protein CASRRQGAYGYTF.

The CDR3 DNA reads as TGTGCCACCTCAAAGCAGGGAAGCAATCAGCCCCAGCATTTT. This sequence encodes CATSKQGSNQPQHF. The chain couples TRBV19 to TRBJ1-5, with D perhaps matching TRBD1 (5 bases). This CDR3 is built from 14 residues. Trimming pared 10 bases from V and 1 base from J, leaving 14 bases between. CDR1 and CDR2 from the germline V gene are LNHDA and SQIVND (reference sequence).